The 17 T cell receptor beta chains in this list originate from one sample, sequenced in a study of shared clonotypes between healthy human individuals. Profiled with immunoSEQ multiplex PCR; TCRdb holds only in-frame clones, not every one. Of about 2,500,000 clones listed, 90% to 95% are singletons. The material sequenced was naive CD4+ T cells sorted from blood. Subset specified: CD45RA+ positively selected. Receptors originate from a man aged 18-30 years in good health.

The genes are TRBV6-6 and TRBJ2-7, with D possibly TRBD1 on 6 matching bases. V was shortened by 5 bases and J by 2 bases, with 13 bases between the two germline ends. The germline gives CDR1 MNHNY, CDR2 SVGAGI (reference sequence). There are 14 residues in the CDR3. CDR3 in amino acids: CASSRDIGPYEQYF. The DNA of the CDR3 is TGTGCCAGCAGTCGGGACATCGGACCCTACGAGCAGTACTTC.

V usage is TRBV7-9 and J usage is TRBJ2-5, with a possible D match to TRBD2 (6 bases). The CDR3 is made up of 15 amino acids. In germline, CDR1 is SEHNR, CDR2 FQNEAQ (reference sequence). Trimming left V 1 base short and J 5 bases short, with 14 bases between. CDR3: CASSLGSSRGETQYF. CDR3 DNA sequence: TGTGCCAGCAGCTTAGGGAGTAGCCGGGGGGAGACCCAGTACTTC.

This sequence joins TRBV5-4 and TRBJ2-5, with D perhaps matching TRBD2 (5 bases). Germline lookup yields CDR1 SGHNT and CDR2 YYREEE (reference sequence). CDR3 length: 14 amino acids. V shed 3 bases and J shed 5 bases, with 14 bases lying between them. This CDR3 reads CASSSMGSGETQYF. The CDR3 DNA reads TGTGCCAGCAGCTCGATGGGTTCGGGGGAGACCCAGTACTTC.

The CDR3 DNA follows: TGTGCCAGCTCACCGCCCCCGGGGACAGGGGGAACCTACAATGAGCAGTTCTTC. Encoded protein: CASSPPPGTGGTYNEQFF. This rearrangement joins TRBV18 to TRBJ2-1; 11 bases are a match to TRBD1. Trimming cost V 3 bases and J 2 bases; bases outside gene matches: 9. The CDR3 loop spans 18 amino acids. CDR1 and CDR2 from the germline V gene are KGHSH and LQKENI.

The V call is TRBV10-3, the J call TRBJ1-2; D possibly corresponds to TRBD1 (5 bases). CDR3 size: 17 residues. Germline V gene lookup returns CDR1 ENHRY and CDR2 SYGVKD. Trimming pared 0 bases from V and 2 bases from J, leaving 16 bases between. The CDR3 spells CAISESGAGTKNYGYTF. The CDR3 DNA sequence: TGTGCCATCAGTGAGTCAGGGGCAGGGACTAAAAACTATGGCTACACCTTC.

In regard to this clone: Different DNA sequences within this sample yield the same CDR3. The chain carries TRBV19 and TRBJ2-7; 8 bases fit TRBD1. The CDR3 has 14 amino acids. Germline loops: CDR1 LNHDA, CDR2 SQIVND (reference sequence). Trimming removed 4 bases from V and 3 bases from J; junction bases left unmatched: 5. This CDR3 reads CASSTSGTGYEQYF. The CDR3 DNA is TGTGCCAGTAGTACCTCCGGGACAGGCTACGAGCAGTACTTC.

V is TRBV9 and J is TRBJ2-1; possibly TRBD2 for D (6 bases). Trimming removed 3 bases at V and 5 bases at J, with 15 bases between. The CDR3 runs 15 residues. The germline V gene encodes CDR1 SGDLS and CDR2 YYNGEE. The CDR3 coding sequence is TGTGCCAGCAGCGGCTTTCCGGGGGTCAACAATGAGCAGTTCTTC. Amino acids: CASSGFPGVNNEQFF. The full variable domain, with the rest looked up from reference TRBV9 and TRBJ2-1, is DSGVTQTPKHLITATGQRVTLRCSPRSGDLSVYWYQQSLDQGLQFLIQYYNGEERAKGNILERFSAQQFPDLHSELNLSSLELGDSALYFCASSGFPGVNNEQFFGPGTRLTVL.

V usage is TRBV5-6 and J usage is TRBJ2-5; unclear D gene. The CDR3 has 14 residues. The V and J ends lost 1 base and 0 bases respectively, with 7 bases between them. Germline loops: CDR1 SGHDT, CDR2 YYEEEE. The CDR3 DNA reads as TGTGCCAGCAGCTTGTTGAAGTACCAAGAGACCCAGTACTTC. This translates into CASSLLKYQETQYF.

The rearrangement joins TRBV6-5 to TRBJ1-1; 8 positions match TRBD1. Unmatched junction bases numbered 8, after V lost 7 bases and J lost 1 base. The CDR3 length is 15 residues. Germline V gives CDR1 MNHEY, CDR2 SVGAGI. The CDR3 spells CASNAQGASNTEAFF. CDR3 nucleotides: TGTGCCAGCAACGCCCAGGGGGCGTCGAACACTGAAGCTTTCTTT.

J is TRBJ2-1 and V is TRBV19; 8 bases match TRBD2. Germline V CDR1 and CDR2: LNHDA, SQIVND (reference sequence). The junction had 12 bases not matched to a gene; V was cut back by 10 bases and J by 4 bases. The CDR3 has 15 residues. The CDR3 here is CATTRTGLEYNEQFF. In DNA, the CDR3 is TGTGCCACTACCCGCACGGGACTAGAATACAATGAGCAGTTCTTC.

This sequence joins TRBV6-1 and TRBJ1-2; possible D gene TRBD1, 5 bases. The ends were cut back, 8 bases at V and 8 bases at J, with 21 bases in the middle. Germline loops: CDR1 MNHNS, CDR2 SASEGT. CDR3 length: 14 amino acids. CDR3 nucleotide sequence: TGTGCCAGCGGTTCTCAGGGCCAGGGCGGCGGCTACACCTTC. Amino acid sequence: CASGSQGQGGGYTF.

The rearrangement links TRBV6-1 to TRBJ1-1, with 10 bases matching TRBD1. The ends lost 5 bases at V and 6 bases at J; junction bases unmatched: 9. Germline CDR1 MNHNS, CDR2 SASEGT. The length of the CDR3 is 15 residues. CDR3 sequence reads: CASSFHGTGEPEAFF. CDR3 in DNA: TGTGCCAGCAGTTTTCACGGGACAGGGGAACCTGAAGCTTTCTTT.

The V call is TRBV4-3, the J call TRBJ2-7, with TRBD1 matching over 7 bases. The CDR3 is 15 residues long. V gave up 0 bases and J gave up 5 bases; unmatched junction bases: 7. Germline V gene sequence: CDR1 LGHNA, CDR2 YSLEER. CDR3 sequence (DNA): TGCGCCAGCAGCCAAGAGGCGACAGGGTCCCACGAGCAGTACTTC. This codes for CASSQEATGSHEQYF.

The chain combines TRBV6-6 with TRBJ2-7; D uncertain. Trimming took off 0 bases at V and 2 bases at J, with 11 bases between the two ends. The CDR3 contains 15 residues. The germline V gene has CDR1 MNHNY and CDR2 SVGAGI (reference sequence). This chain's CDR3 is CASSYSAQSTYEQYF. For the CDR3, the DNA is TGTGCCAGCAGTTACTCGGCACAGTCAACCTACGAGCAGTACTTC.

CDR3 DNA sequence: TGTGCCAGCAGCCTGAGGACGCCCCGGGGAGAGACCCAGTACTTC. Its translation is CASSLRTPRGETQYF. This chain uses TRBV14 with TRBJ2-5; TRBD2 is a possible D gene (5 bases). This CDR3 has 15 residues. The V gene lost 4 bases and the J gene lost 4 bases, with 16 bases spanning the gap. Germline V lookup: CDR1 SGHDN, CDR2 FVKESK.

In regard to this clone: This sample also contains other DNA sequences that code for the same CDR3. The chain has TRBV7-2 and TRBJ2-7; maybe TRBD2 (5 bases). The V gene lost 3 bases and the J gene lost 7 bases, with 7 bases spanning the gap. This CDR3 has 11 amino acids. Germline V gene data show CDR1 as SGHTA and CDR2 as FQGNSA. The CDR3 is CASSFSGEQYF. CDR3 nucleotide sequence: TGTGCCAGCAGCTTCTCGGGGGAGCAGTACTTC.

This clone appeared a single time. The CDR3: CAWSRPRAGDEKLFF. DNA of the CDR3: TGTGCCTGGAGTCGCCCTAGGGCAGGGGACGAAAAACTGTTTTTT. This rearrangement joins TRBV30 to TRBJ1-4, with a weak D call TRBD1 (6 bases). Trimming removed 2 bases from V and 8 bases from J, with 18 bases in between. The CDR3 is made up of 15 amino acids. Germline V gene data show CDR1 as GTSNPN and CDR2 as SVGIG (reference sequence).